One sample yielded the 32 T cell receptor beta chains listed below, sequenced in a study of graft-versus-host responses after intestinal transplantation. The protocol was immunoSEQ multiplex PCR, while the TCRdb copy is restricted to in-frame clones and leaves out a portion. The sample carries 130,000 to 150,000 clones, over 90% recorded once. Antigens of these TCRs are unknown. This material consisted of unstimulated CD4+ T cells sorted from spleen or lymph node cells, taken before intestinal transplant. Source of these receptors: a human donor who received an intestinal transplant.

The V and J genes are TRBV29-1 and TRBJ1-3; 7 bases align to TRBD1. This CDR3 comprises 13 residues. In germline, CDR1 is SQVTM, CDR2 ANQGSEA. The V gene end was trimmed by 1 base and the J gene end by 4 bases; junction bases not matched to a gene: 1. CDR3 amino acids: CSVEVGGGNTIYF. In nucleotides, the CDR3 is TGCAGCGTTGAAGTAGGGGGCGGAAACACCATATATTTT.

The rearrangement uses TRBV7-2 and TRBJ2-5; D is undetermined. Germline V CDR1 and CDR2: SGHTA, FQGNSA. The CDR3 spans 14 residues. Trimming pared 5 bases from V and 4 bases from J, leaving 14 bases between. This CDR3 reads CASSRGATLETQYF. The CDR3 DNA is TGTGCCAGCAGCAGAGGAGCCACGCTAGAGACCCAGTACTTC.

The chain employs TRBV11-2 and TRBJ1-1; 7 bases match TRBD1. Trimming cost V 3 bases and J 1 base; bases outside gene matches: 5. The CDR3 extends over 15 amino acids. In germline, CDR1 is SGHAT, CDR2 FQNNGV. CDR3 residues: CASSFTGAANTEAFF. CDR3 DNA sequence: TGTGCCAGCAGCTTTACAGGGGCGGCGAACACTGAAGCTTTCTTT.

This clone has just one count. The rearrangement joins TRBV2 to TRBJ1-1; D gene unclear. The CDR3 sequence is 14 residues long. V was shortened by 10 bases and J by 1 base, with 16 bases between the two germline ends. The germline CDR1 and CDR2 sequences are SNHLY and FYNNEI. CDR3 sequence (DNA): TGTGCCACCAGCGGAGGTATGGGGAACACTGAAGCTTTCTTT. Protein product: CATSGGMGNTEAFF.

The CDR3 protein is CASSIGPGGAEQYF. The CDR3 DNA sequence: TGTGCCAGTAGTATTGGGCCGGGGGGCGCAGAGCAGTACTTC. The chain has TRBV19 and TRBJ2-7; TRBD2 is a possible D gene (7 bases). The germline V gene encodes CDR1 LNHDA and CDR2 SQIVND (reference sequence). The CDR3 totals 14 residues. Trimming removed 3 bases from V and 7 bases from J, with 16 bases in between. The full variable domain, completed using reference TRBV19 and TRBJ2-7, is DGGITQSPKYLFRKEGQNVTLSCEQNLNHDAMYWYRQDPGQGLRLIYYSQIVNDFQKGDIAEGYSVSREKKESFPLTVTSAQKNPTAFYLCASSIGPGGAEQYFGPGTRLTVT.

The J gene is TRBJ2-3, the V gene TRBV4-2, with 7 bases lining up with TRBD2. The CDR3 consists of 15 residues. Looked up from germline, CDR1 is LGHNA and CDR2 is YNFKEQ. V shed 1 base and J 5 bases; nucleotides not matched to a gene: 6. The CDR3 DNA is TGTGCCAGCAGCCAAGGGGCGGGAGAGATAGATACGCAGTATTTT. Residues: CASSQGAGEIDTQYF.

The chain couples TRBV6-1 to TRBJ2-2; D may correspond to TRBD1 or TRBD2 (7 bases each). V was pared by 2 bases and J by 3 bases, with 19 bases between. Per the germline V gene, CDR1 is MNHNS and CDR2 is SASEGT. The CDR3 has 18 residues. The CDR3 loop is CASSELQWQGGDTGELFF. The CDR3 coding sequence is TGTGCCAGCAGTGAATTACAATGGCAGGGGGGGGACACCGGGGAGCTGTTTTTT.

The chain has TRBV14 and TRBJ2-1; D is possibly TRBD2 (5 bases). From germline, CDR1 is SGHDN and CDR2 FVKESK. Trimming shortened V by 4 bases and J by 6 bases, and 10 bases separated the two germline ends. This CDR3 comprises 13 residues. The CDR3 coding sequence is TGTGCCAGCAGCCTCAAACGGGGCAATGAGCAGTTCTTC. Its translation is CASSLKRGNEQFF.

The V gene is TRBV28, the J gene TRBJ1-6; D remains ambiguous. There are 13 residues in the CDR3. V was shortened by 6 bases and J by 8 bases, with 11 bases between the two germline ends. CDR1 is MDHEN, CDR2 SYDVKM, per germline. DNA of the CDR3: TGTGCCAGCAGCCCAATAAAGGATTCACCCCTCCACTTT. It encodes CASSPIKDSPLHF.

J is TRBJ1-1 and V is TRBV28; TRBD1 aligns across 12 bases. The CDR3 runs 15 residues. V dropped 6 bases and J dropped 1; count of bases not matched to a gene: 3. Germline lookup yields CDR1 MDHEN and CDR2 SYDVKM. CDR3: CASRRDRGRNTEAFF. The CDR3 DNA follows: TGTGCCAGCAGGCGGGACAGGGGGCGGAACACTGAAGCTTTCTTT.

The V call is TRBV11-3, the J call TRBJ2-5; no definite D call. The CDR3 length is 13 residues. With 2 bases removed from V and 1 base from J, the gap between germline ends came to 5 bases. CDR1 is SGHNT and CDR2 is YENEEA in the germline V gene. The CDR3 region is CASSLNSQETQYF. Written as DNA, the CDR3 is TGTGCCAGCAGCTTAAACAGCCAAGAGACCCAGTACTTC.

The J gene is TRBJ2-1, the V gene TRBV4-1; D is unresolved. Germline V lookup: CDR1 MGHRA, CDR2 YSYEKL. V was cut by 4 bases and J by 7 bases, with 8 bases left in between. The CDR3 is 12 amino acids. The CDR3 is CASSRRINEQFF. In DNA form, the CDR3 reads TGCGCCAGCAGCCGAAGGATTAATGAGCAGTTCTTC.

This chain joins TRBV28 and TRBJ2-1, with 9 positions matching TRBD2. The CDR3 runs 13 residues. The ends lost 2 bases at V and 7 bases at J; junction bases unmatched: 0. The germline gives CDR1 MDHEN, CDR2 SYDVKM. This CDR3 is CASSLAGGNEQFF. CDR3 bases: TGTGCCAGCAGTTTAGCGGGAGGGAATGAGCAGTTCTTC.

The V and J genes are TRBV5-1 and TRBJ2-2; 8 bases map to TRBD1. The germline gives CDR1 SGHRS, CDR2 YFSETQ. V dropped 4 bases and J dropped 1; count of bases not matched to a gene: 0. The CDR3 length is 14 residues. CDR3 residues: CASSGTGNTGELFF. In DNA form, the CDR3 reads TGCGCCAGCAGCGGGACAGGGAACACCGGGGAGCTGTTTTTT.

The count of this clone is one. Other DNA sequences in this sample translate to the same CDR3. V gene TRBV7-2 combines with J gene TRBJ2-7; D is perhaps TRBD2 (6 bases). V was cut by 3 bases and J by 2 bases, with 11 bases left in between. There are 14 residues in the CDR3. The V gene's germline CDR1 is SGHTA and CDR2 FQGNSA. The CDR3 sequence: CASSLAGGAYEQYF. In DNA, the CDR3 is TGTGCCAGCAGCTTGGCAGGAGGGGCCTACGAGCAGTACTTC. Using reference TRBV7-2 and TRBJ2-7 for the parts outside the CDR3, the full variable domain is GAGVSQSPSNKVTEKGKDVELRCDPISGHTALYWYRQSLGQGLEFLIYFQGNSAPDKSGLPSDRFSAERTGGSVSTLTIQRTQQEDSAVYLCASSLAGGAYEQYFGPGTRLTVT.

The rearrangement uses TRBV5-6 and TRBJ2-7; D possibly uses TRBD1 or TRBD2 (5 bases each). Germline CDR1 and CDR2: SGHDT and YYEEEE. The V gene lost 2 bases and the J gene lost 5 bases, with 17 bases spanning the gap. CDR3 length: 15 amino acids. Written as DNA, the CDR3 is TGTGCCAGCAGCTTAGACAGTTTTGAGGGAGACGAGCAGTACTTC. The encoded protein is CASSLDSFEGDEQYF.

The genes are TRBV28 and TRBJ1-6, with TRBD1 matching 7 bases. Per the germline V gene, CDR1 is MDHEN and CDR2 is SYDVKM. V lost 5 bases to trimming and J lost 10 bases; unmatched junction nucleotides: 14. The CDR3 loop spans 16 amino acids. In DNA, the CDR3 is TGTGCCAGCAGTGCCCAACAGGGGATAATTTGGTCACCCCTCCACTTT. It codes for CASSAQQGIIWSPLHF.

The V call is TRBV18, the J call TRBJ1-5, with TRBD1 identical over 8 bases. CDR1 and CDR2 (germline): KGHSH, LQKENI. V shed 3 bases, J shed 4 bases, and the junction held 8 bases outside the gene matches. The CDR3 length is 16 residues. In DNA, the CDR3 is TGTGCCAGCTCACCCGTTGGACAGGGAGGAAATCAGCCCCAGCATTTT. Its protein product is CASSPVGQGGNQPQHF.

The chain combines TRBV10-2 with TRBJ1-1; D not certain. The V gene's germline CDR1 is WSHSY and CDR2 SAAADI. The CDR3 extends over 14 amino acids. V lost 0 bases and J lost 4, with 9 bases in between. The CDR3 region has the DNA TGCGCCAGCAGTGAGTCGGGGAGGGTCACTGAAGCTTTCTTT. This encodes CASSESGRVTEAFF.

V gene TRBV9 combines with J gene TRBJ2-5; tentative D call: TRBD2 (5 bases). The end of the DNA fits TRBJ2-7 better, so the J call may be wrong. The CDR3 is 19 residues long. The germline V gene has CDR1 SGDLS and CDR2 YYNGEE. CDR3 region: CASSVDLSHPDEGAYEQYF. In nucleotides, the CDR3 is TGTGCCAGCAGCGTAGATCTCAGTCACCCCGATGAGGGTGCCTACGAGCAGTACTTC.

This chain joins TRBV5-8 and TRBJ2-3; D unresolved. The V gene lost 0 bases and the J gene lost 6 bases, with 20 bases spanning the gap. This CDR3 comprises 17 residues. Germline CDR1 is SGHTS and CDR2 is YDEGEE. The DNA for the CDR3 is TGTGCCAGCAGCTTGGATGGAACAGATATCCTCCCGGATACGCAGTATTTT. As protein: CASSLDGTDILPDTQYF.

The chain joins TRBV7-3 to TRBJ2-1, with TRBD2 identical over 9 bases. V was clipped by 4 bases and J by 7 bases; unmatched bases: 2. The germline gives CDR1 SGHTA, CDR2 FQGTGA. The CDR3 sequence is 13 residues long. CDR3 DNA sequence: TGTGCCAGCAGCTCAAGCGGGAGGAATGAGCAGTTCTTC. Protein: CASSSSGRNEQFF.

This chain joins TRBV28 and TRBJ2-7, with D perhaps matching TRBD1 (6 bases). Germline-derived CDR1 and CDR2 are MDHEN and SYDVKM. V lost 5 bases and J lost 2, with 16 bases in between. This CDR3 has 15 amino acids. The chain's CDR3 is CASSIPRGFAYEQYF. For the CDR3, the DNA is TGTGCCAGCAGTATACCTAGGGGGTTCGCCTACGAGCAGTACTTC.

The chain recombines TRBV19 with TRBJ2-6, with 9 bases identical to TRBD1. CDR1 is LNHDA, CDR2 SQIVND, per germline (reference sequence). The J segment lost 1 base and the V segment lost 7 bases, leaving 8 bases of the junction unmatched. The CDR3 runs 17 residues. The DNA for the CDR3 is TGTGCCAGTACAGGGGGACAGGGAATTTCTGGGGCCAACGTCCTGACTTTC. Translated: CASTGGQGISGANVLTF.

The chain employs TRBV5-1 and TRBJ2-3; 13 bases are a match to TRBD2. In germline, CDR1 is SGHRS, CDR2 YFSETQ. The CDR3 runs to 19 residues. Losses at the gene ends were 5 bases for V and 4 bases for J; bases not matched to a gene: 16. This CDR3 is CASSYRRRTSGSLSDTQYF. The CDR3 DNA is TGCGCCAGCAGTTATAGGCGGAGGACTAGCGGGAGTCTTTCAGATACGCAGTATTTT.

This chain joins TRBV5-1 and TRBJ2-5, with D maybe TRBD2 (5 bases). The V end lost 4 bases, the J end lost 5 bases, and 18 bases lay between the germline ends. Germline CDR1 SGHRS, CDR2 YFSETQ. This CDR3 is built from 15 residues. Here the CDR3 reads CASSPAALGMETQYF. In DNA, the CDR3 is TGCGCCAGCAGCCCTGCGGCACTAGGCATGGAGACCCAGTACTTC.

The gene calls are TRBV9 and TRBJ1-5; no firm D call. Trimming cost V 0 bases and J 4 bases, with 11 bases left between them. The CDR3 extends over 15 amino acids. CDR1 SGDLS and CDR2 YYNGEE come from the germline V gene. CDR3 sequence: CASSVDSRWNQPQHF. The CDR3, as DNA: TGTGCCAGCAGCGTAGATAGCAGGTGGAATCAGCCCCAGCATTTT.

The gene calls are TRBV6-6 and TRBJ1-6, with 8 positions matching TRBD1. Germline trimming cut 5 bases from V and 9 bases from J; bases unmatched to any gene: 12. The CDR3 has 16 residues. The germline V gene has CDR1 MNHNY and CDR2 SVGAGI (reference sequence). The CDR3 DNA follows: TGTGCCAGCAGTAAACTATCAGGGGGCTGGCGTTCACCCCTCCACTTT. It codes for CASSKLSGGWRSPLHF.

The chain recombines TRBV18 with TRBJ2-7; TRBD1 matches 11 bases. The junction had 0 bases not matched to a gene; V was cut back by 0 bases and J by 2 bases. In germline, CDR1 is KGHSH, CDR2 LQKENI. The CDR3 runs to 15 residues. The DNA for the CDR3 is TGTGCCAGCTCACCACCGGACAGGGGGCCCTACGAGCAGTACTTC. Translation gives CASSPPDRGPYEQYF.

The V call is TRBV19, the J call TRBJ2-7; D might be TRBD1 (5 bases). Per germline, CDR1 LNHDA and CDR2 SQIVND (reference sequence). V was shortened by 6 bases and J by 4 bases, with 13 bases between the two germline ends. The CDR3 has 13 amino acids. The CDR3 DNA reads TGTGCCAGTAGCACCTTGGACATGTACGAGCAGTACTTC. Translating it yields CASSTLDMYEQYF. Full variable domain (remainder filled in from reference TRBV19 and TRBJ2-7): DGGITQSPKYLFRKEGQNVTLSCEQNLNHDAMYWYRQDPGQGLRLIYYSQIVNDFQKGDIAEGYSVSREKKESFPLTVTSAQKNPTAFYLCASSTLDMYEQYFGPGTRLTVT.

The rearrangement uses TRBV28 and TRBJ2-7; TRBD1 is a possible D gene (5 bases). CDR1 MDHEN and CDR2 SYDVKM come from the germline V gene. The CDR3 runs 15 residues. V was pared by 5 bases and J by 2 bases, with 16 bases between. CDR3 nucleotide sequence: TGTGCCAGCAGTCTCATTTCGCAGGGTACCTACGAGCAGTACTTC. Its protein is CASSLISQGTYEQYF. Drawing the rest from reference TRBV28 and TRBJ2-7, the complete variable domain is DVKVTQSSRYLVKRTGEKVFLECVQDMDHENMFWYRQDPGLGLRLIYFSYDVKMKEKGDIPEGYSVSREKKERFSLILESASTNQTSMYLCASSLISQGTYEQYFGPGTRLTVT.

The chain recombines TRBV7-9 with TRBJ2-1; TRBD2 matches at 13 bases. Losses at the gene ends were 1 base for V and 0 bases for J; bases not matched to a gene: 3. This CDR3 is built from 18 residues. Per germline, CDR1 SEHNR and CDR2 FQNEAQ (reference sequence). CDR3 DNA sequence: TGTGCCAGCAGCTTAGTGGGACTAGCGGGGAGCTCCTACAATGAGCAGTTCTTC. The encoded protein is CASSLVGLAGSSYNEQFF.